This entry describes one TCR beta chain. Its binding antigen is unknown. Base qualities are not at hand, and no much larger clone is one base apart. This record comes from a study of T cell repertoires in aging, cancer and after chemotherapy (dated by TCRdb to the late 2010s). Turning to the overall study: Donors spanned six age groups from 30 or younger to 70 or older, with at least three individuals per group. Control TCR repertoires from healthy donors were recorded over several months to years, and clear clonal overlap was observed across re-sampling. The complete dataset included around 9 million TCR reads. A cohort of 220 or so cancer patients (about 94 with hematological and 124 with solid cancers) was assembled, and under 100 healthy donors were included as a reference group. Peripheral blood TCR beta repertoires from healthy donors and cancer patients were profiled to examine immunoaging and T cell reconstitution after chemotherapy.

The paper's findings and limits, for the study overall: Declining TCR diversity with age in healthy donors was mainly explained by loss of richness; in cancer patients, loss of evenness also contributed. In both cancer cohorts, median generation probability rose over the chemotherapy interval, which suggests that the repertoire was reconstituted through rebound thymic output. According to the authors, the repertoire data do not permit conclusions about immunological memory after chemotherapy. Compared with age-matched healthy donors, untreated patients with either hematological or solid cancers had significantly lower TCR diversity in the blood along with higher clonality.

Genomic DNA extracted from peripheral blood, rather than sorted cells or RNA, was used as the source for amplification of TCR beta rearrangements. Trimming costs V 4 bases and J 4 bases, and their ends lie 9 bases apart. The cysteine opens and the phenylalanine closes a CDR3 of 13 amino acids. Just CDR3 DNA is preserved here, 39 bases in frame from base 1. Rearranged TRB sequences spanning V, D and J segments were amplified in a multiplex touch-down PCR with a mixed TRB-A/B primer pool. Illumina adapters and sample indices were attached to the amplicons in two consecutive PCR reactions using Phusion HS II polymerase. Amplicons were gel-purified with the NucleoSpin Gel and PCR Clean-up kit, then checked with Qubit and an Agilent 2100 Bioanalyzer. Libraries were sequenced on an Illumina MiSeq using 600-cycle, single-indexed, paired-end runs. On the study's bioinformatics: TRB sequences were processed with MiXCR versions 2.12 and 3.0.5. A clone was defined as each unique CDR3 nucleotide sequence, and only productive sequences supported by at least two reads were kept. The repertoire metrics were Shannon diversity, evenness, clonality (defined as one minus evenness), and alpha-parameterized diversity profiles covering alpha 0 to 5. The IGoR algorithm was used to compute generation probabilities of clones in paired pre- and post-chemotherapy samples. TCRdb cleaned the public reads at Q25 with fastp, built clones with MiXCR and kept in-frame beta chains. Every entry covers one CDR3 protein and lists the most common genes and DNA from its rows. What appears here as the V and J calls and clone size reflects TCRdb's work, not the paper's. The sample includes about 12,000 distinct CDR3 sequences, with approximately 30% observed a single time. The ten largest account for 10% of the sample.

Sequencing was performed on blood. The TCR sequence derives from a human donor in good health. The donor label of this sample is uncertain. The V gene is TRBV12-3 or TRBV12-4 and the J gene is TRBJ2-3; the D gene could be either TRBD1 or TRBD2, each agreeing at 5 bases. The encoded CDR3 is CASSYGGADTQYF. The DNA reads as follows: TGTGCCAGCAGTTATGGGGGTGCAGATACGCAGTATTTT.